The source of this T cell receptor beta chain is a study of T cell responses to AZD1222 COVID-19 vaccine. Findings and caveats of the study: With dominance at 160-218 and 743-854, vaccine-associated CD4 TCRs spanned spike. Baseline testing showed seropositivity in only a handful of AZD1222 recipients. Most donors were white British, females outnumbered males, and clonal diversity was possibly underestimated. It was only after the peak T cell response that any repertoires were sampled.

Sequenced by immunoSEQ multiplex PCR; TCRdb stores in-frame clones only, minus some. Of 150,000 or so clones in the sample, around nine tenths were seen once. Remarks on this clone: What it binds is not known.

The germline V gene encodes CDR1 LGHDT and CDR2 YNNKEL (reference sequence). V was trimmed by 0 bases and J by 1 base, leaving 8 bases between them. The CDR3 sequence is 15 residues long. V usage is TRBV3-1 (or the pseudogene TRBV3-2) and J usage is TRBJ2-3, with unresolved D. The source was peripheral blood, collected on day 0 of AZD1222 vaccination. The receptor was isolated from an adult in good health. The CDR3 sequence: CASSQDWAGTDTQYF. The CDR3 DNA is TGTGCCAGCAGCCAAGATTGGGCCGGCACAGATACGCAGTATTTT.